Sequencing of this T cell receptor (beta chain) was carried out in a study of T-cell reconstitution after alpha-beta-depleted transplantation in children. The CDR3 spans 15 residues. The V end lost 0 bases, the J end lost 2 bases, and 8 bases lay between the germline ends. Preparation of the TCRbeta library used unique molecular identifiers. In TCRdb, the PCR reads were re-called with MiXCR into one record per CDR3 protein. The profile shows roughly 500,000 distinct CDR3 sequences, less than 35% of them singletons. This chain joins TRBV12-3 or TRBV12-4 and TRBJ1-5, with no clear D. The material was PBMCs from the stem cell graft donor, obtained from the stem cell graft. This TCR was sampled from a human donor who donated a stem cell graft to a child with aplastic anemia. The CDR3 bases are TGTGCCAGCAGTTTAGCGGGGAGGGGCAATCAGCCCCAGCATTTT. Encoded protein: CASSLAGRGNQPQHF.